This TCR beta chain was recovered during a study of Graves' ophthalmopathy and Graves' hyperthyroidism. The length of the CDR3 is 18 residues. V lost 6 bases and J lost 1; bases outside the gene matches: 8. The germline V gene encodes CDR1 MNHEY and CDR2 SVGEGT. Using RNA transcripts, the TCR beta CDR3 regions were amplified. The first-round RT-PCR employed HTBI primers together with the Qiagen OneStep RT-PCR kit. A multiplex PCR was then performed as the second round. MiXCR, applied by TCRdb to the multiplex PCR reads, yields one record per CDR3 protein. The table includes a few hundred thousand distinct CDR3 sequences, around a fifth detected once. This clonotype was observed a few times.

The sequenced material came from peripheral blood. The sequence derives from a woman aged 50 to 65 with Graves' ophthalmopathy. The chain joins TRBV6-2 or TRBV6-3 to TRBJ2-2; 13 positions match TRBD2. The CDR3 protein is CASRQLAGGKLNTGELFF. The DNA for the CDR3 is TGTGCCAGCAGACAACTAGCGGGAGGGAAACTGAACACCGGGGAGCTGTTTTTT.